The rows below give T cell receptor beta chains drawn from one sample of a study of blood T cell repertoires in COVID-19. Using immunoSEQ multiplex PCR, the repertoire was profiled, and TCRdb retains in-frame clones only, with some absent. The table shows fewer than 350,000 clones, with approximately 91% occurring only once. The specimen was peripheral blood. The receptors derive from a man aged 18 to 35 with active or convalescent COVID-19. The CDR3 runs from the conserved cysteine through the conserved F or W. Fields, in order: D gene, V gene, J gene, clone size, CDR3 protein, CDR3 DNA. The D gene is left open where the match is weak. The size entry is marked missing in some rows and otherwise reads once, few, many or a size class.

-	TRBV3-1/TRBV3-2	TRBJ2-3	-	CASSQDMAGIHDTQYF	TGTGCCAGCAGCCAAGACATGGCAGGTATCCACGATACGCAGTATTTT
-	TRBV6-1	TRBJ1-4	-	CASSERGWDYPTNEKLFF	TGTGCCAGCAGTGAAAGGGGATGGGATTACCCAACTAATGAAAAACTGTTTTTT
TRBD2	TRBV11-2	TRBJ2-1	-	CASSWGLAGYNEQFF	TGTGCCAGCAGCTGGGGACTAGCGGGGTACAATGAGCAGTTCTTC
-	TRBV12-3/TRBV12-4	TRBJ2-5	-	CASTLLSQETQYF	TGTGCCAGCACCCTTTTGAGTCAAGAGACCCAGTACTTC
TRBD2	TRBV24-1	TRBJ2-3	-	CATSDTTSGGKDTQYF	TGTGCCACCAGTGATACGACTAGCGGGGGTAAAGATACGCAGTATTTT
TRBD1	TRBV10-3	TRBJ1-6	-	CAISESGTGNNSPLHF	TGTGCCATCAGTGAGTCCGGGACAGGGAATAATTCACCCCTCCACTTT
-	TRBV6-8	TRBJ1-6	-	CASISCGAGKTSLYSPLHF	TGTGCCAGCATCTCCTGTGGCGCAGGGAAGACAAGTCTTTATTCACCCCTCCACTTT
-	TRBV27	TRBJ1-6	-	CASSLVYNSPLHF	TGTGCCAGCAGTTTAGTATATAATTCACCCCTCCACTTT
TRBD2	TRBV19	TRBJ2-2	-	CASSLVAGGTGELFF	TGTGCCAGTAGTTTGGTAGCGGGGGGCACCGGGGAGCTGTTTTTT
TRBD2	TRBV5-4	TRBJ2-1	-	CASSVSGRTSGVSYNEQFF	TGTGCCAGCAGCGTTTCTGGTAGGACTAGCGGGGTCTCCTACAATGAGCAGTTCTTC
-	TRBV4-1	TRBJ1-1	-	CASSQGPLNTEAFF	TGCGCCAGCAGCCAAGGGCCGTTGAACACTGAAGCTTTCTTT
-	TRBV19	TRBJ2-1	-	CASSMNIHPNEQFF	TGTGCCAGTAGTATGAACATTCACCCCAATGAGCAGTTCTTC
TRBD1	TRBV23-1	TRBJ2-5	once	CASSQPGQALKETQYF	TGCGCCAGCAGTCAACCCGGACAGGCATTAAAAGAGACCCAGTACTTC
-	TRBV5-5	TRBJ1-2	-	CASSARDWSRVDYGYTF	TGTGCCAGCAGCGCTAGGGACTGGAGTCGGGTAGACTATGGCTACACCTTC
TRBD2	TRBV6-4	TRBJ2-1	-	CASSAGLAGGPEDEQFF	TGTGCCAGCAGTGCCGGACTAGCGGGGGGGCCCGAGGATGAGCAGTTCTTC
-	TRBV30	TRBJ1-4	-	CAWVGPDATNEKLFF	TGTGCCTGGGTGGGCCCAGACGCAACTAATGAAAAACTGTTTTTT
-	TRBV7-2	TRBJ1-6	-	CASSFGSYNSPLHF	TGTGCCAGCAGCTTTGGCAGTTATAATTCACCCCTCCACTTT
-	TRBV11-2	TRBJ2-7	-	CASSLGQAPYEQYF	TGTGCCAGCAGCTTAGGGCAGGCACCCTACGAGCAGTACTTC
TRBD1	TRBV9	TRBJ1-1	-	CASSVSGTGGTEAFF	TGTGCCAGCAGCGTCTCTGGGACAGGGGGCACTGAAGCTTTCTTT
-	TRBV6-5	TRBJ2-2	-	CASNGGSETGELFF	TGTGCCAGCAACGGAGGGTCGGAGACCGGGGAGCTGTTTTTT
TRBD1	TRBV13	TRBJ2-4	-	CASSTDRGAKNIQYF	TGTGCCAGCAGCACCGACAGGGGAGCCAAAAACATTCAGTACTTC
-	TRBV12-3/TRBV12-4	TRBJ1-5	-	CASSLAVGQPQHF	TGTGCCAGCAGTTTAGCGGTCGGTCAGCCCCAGCATTTT
-	TRBV18	TRBJ2-7	-	CASSHRQRGGEQYF	TGTGCCAGCTCCCATCGACAGAGAGGGGGAGAGCAGTACTTC
-	TRBV12-5	TRBJ2-3	-	CASGLVGASTDTQYF	TGTGCTAGTGGTTTGGTTGGGGCTAGCACAGATACGCAGTATTTT
TRBD1	TRBV4-2	TRBJ1-2	-	CASSPGQGAYGYTF	TGTGCCAGCAGCCCGGGACAGGGCGCCTATGGCTACACCTTC
-	TRBV5-1	TRBJ2-7	once	CASKSTVKDEQYF	TGCGCCAGCAAGTCGACAGTCAAGGACGAGCAGTACTTC
TRBD2	TRBV4-2	TRBJ2-2	-	CASSQDWTSGTGELFF	TGTGCCAGCAGCCAAGATTGGACTAGCGGCACCGGGGAGCTGTTTTTT
-	TRBV21-1	TRBJ1-2	-	CASTPRDRGIYGYTF	TGTGCCAGCACCCCACGGGACAGGGGAATCTATGGCTACACCTTC
TRBD2	TRBV2	TRBJ2-1	-	CASSAPVPGLAGGAHEQFF	TGTGCCAGCAGTGCCCCAGTCCCGGGACTAGCGGGGGGGGCACATGAGCAGTTCTTC
TRBD1	TRBV5-1	TRBJ2-5	-	CASSVWDREQETQYF	TGCGCCAGCAGCGTGTGGGACAGGGAGCAAGAGACCCAGTACTTC
-	TRBV7-2	TRBJ2-7	once	CASSFNSAVGLYEQYF	TGTGCCAGCAGCTTTAACTCTGCAGTGGGGCTATACGAGCAGTACTTC
TRBD1	TRBV5-1	TRBJ2-7	-	CASSTGQGAYEQYF	TGCGCCAGCAGCACCGGACAGGGGGCCTACGAGCAGTACTTC
TRBD1	TRBV19	TRBJ2-2	-	CASTGTGGIGELFF	TGTGCCAGTACGGGGACAGGGGGCATCGGGGAGCTGTTTTTT
-	TRBV3-1/TRBV3-2	TRBJ1-4	once	CASSQDRYNEKLFF	TGTGCCAGCAGCCAAGACAGATATAATGAAAAACTGTTTTTT
TRBD1	TRBV4-3	TRBJ2-7	-	CASSRDSSYEQYF	TGCGCCAGCAGCCGGGACAGCTCCTACGAGCAGTACTTC
TRBD2	TRBV5-6	TRBJ2-7	-	CASSPTSGATSYEQYF	TGTGCCAGCAGCCCGACTAGCGGGGCTACCTCCTACGAGCAGTACTTC
TRBD1	TRBV25-1	TRBJ1-3	few	CASSPRTGGNTIYF	TGTGCCAGCAGTCCCCGGACAGGGGGAAACACCATATATTTT
-	TRBV6-4	TRBJ1-2	-	CASSEGTGGYTF	TGTGCCAGCAGTGAGGGAACGGGAGGCTACACCTTC
TRBD1	TRBV5-6	TRBJ1-2	many	CASSFGFERQGQGGYTF	TGTGCCAGCAGCTTCGGATTTGAGCGACAGGGCCAGGGAGGCTACACCTTC
TRBD1	TRBV18	TRBJ1-1	-	CASSPDRANTEAFF	TGTGCCAGCTCACCTGACAGGGCGAACACTGAAGCTTTCTTT
TRBD1	TRBV14	TRBJ1-2	-	CASSQELRQGDYGYTF	TGTGCCAGCAGCCAAGAACTCCGACAGGGAGACTATGGCTACACCTTC
TRBD1	TRBV9	TRBJ1-1	-	CASSAGQVRTEAFF	TGTGCCAGCAGCGCGGGACAGGTTCGCACTGAAGCTTTCTTT
TRBD1	TRBV4-1	TRBJ1-5	once	CASSPGQGQPQHF	TGCGCCAGCAGCCCGGGACAGGGTCAGCCCCAGCATTTT
-	TRBV2	TRBJ1-2	-	CASSMQGNGYTF	TGTGCCAGCAGTATGCAGGGGAATGGCTACACCTTC
TRBD2	TRBV6-2/TRBV6-3	TRBJ2-1	-	CASSSYSGGNNEQFF	TGTGCCAGCAGTTCCTATAGCGGGGGTAACAATGAGCAGTTCTTC
TRBD1	TRBV9	TRBJ2-2	-	CASSPPTGGNTGELFF	TGTGCCAGCAGCCCCCCGACAGGGGGAAACACCGGGGAGCTGTTTTTT
-	TRBV25-1	TRBJ1-5	-	CASSPRDMKFNQPQHF	TGTGCCAGCAGTCCCCGGGACATGAAGTTCAATCAGCCCCAGCATTTT
-	TRBV7-8	TRBJ1-4	-	CASSISFFNSEKLFF	TGTGCCAGCAGCATAAGTTTCTTTAATAGTGAAAAACTGTTTTTT
-	TRBV7-2	TRBJ1-6	-	CASGSRLGANSPLHF	TGTGCCAGCGGGTCCCGGTTGGGGGCCAATTCACCCCTCCACTTT
-	TRBV4-1	TRBJ1-1	few	CASRGGGYTEAFF	TGCGCCAGCAGGGGGGGAGGTTACACTGAAGCTTTCTTT
-	TRBV27	TRBJ1-2	-	CASSFSGVNGYTF	TGTGCCAGCAGTTTTTCGGGGGTCAATGGCTACACCTTC
-	TRBV5-1	TRBJ1-5	-	CASSLEGVGNQPQHF	TGCGCCAGCAGCCTTGAGGGAGTTGGCAATCAGCCCCAGCATTTT
-	TRBV10-2	TRBJ2-4	-	CASSVAGLAKNIQYF	TGCGCCAGCAGTGTCGCCGGTTTAGCCAAAAACATTCAGTACTTC
TRBD1	TRBV5-6	TRBJ1-2	-	CASSFGTGWINYGYTF	TGTGCCAGCAGCTTCGGGACAGGGTGGATTAACTATGGCTACACCTTC
-	TRBV29-1	TRBJ1-1	-	CSVGQAAAFF	TGCAGCGTAGGACAAGCCGCAGCTTTCTTT
TRBD1	TRBV5-4	TRBJ2-7	-	CASSLGRGWTYEQYF	TGTGCCAGCAGCCTTGGCAGGGGGTGGACCTACGAGCAGTACTTC
TRBD2	TRBV5-6	TRBJ2-3	-	CASSLLGLVTDTQYF	TGTGCCAGCAGCTTGTTGGGACTAGTCACAGATACGCAGTATTTT
-	TRBV29-1	TRBJ2-2	-	CSVEQGYGELFF	TGCAGCGTTGAACAGGGTTACGGGGAGCTGTTTTTT